The next 9 T cell receptor beta chains were all read from a single sample in a study of OX40 agonist ivuxolimab in advanced cancers. The method behind the library was the immunoSEQ multiplex PCR assay. The source is immuneACCESS, and TCRdb retained only in-frame sequences with V and J called. Part of the clones is not carried over; for the studies checked, unresolved V genes explain less than half of this, and the remainder is unexplained. Within this sample are tens of thousands of clones, with around nine tenths of them counted one time only. Clones ranked in the top ten supply 11% of the sample. The specimen comprised CD4+ or CD8+ T cells sorted from blood, sampled in a trial of the OX40 agonist ivuxolimab. These receptors were taken from an adult with an advanced solid tumor such as melanoma, head and neck, liver or kidney cancer.

V is TRBV5-5 and J is TRBJ2-2; D possibly corresponds to TRBD2 (5 bases). V dropped 3 bases and J dropped 5 bases, with 14 bases sitting between them. The CDR3 covers 15 residues. Germline values: CDR1 SGHKS, CDR2 YYEKEE (reference sequence). The CDR3 loop is CASSSSSSVTGELFF. In DNA, the CDR3 is TGTGCCAGCAGCTCATCTAGCTCAGTGACCGGGGAGCTGTTTTTT.

The count of this clone is one. The V and J genes are TRBV16 and TRBJ1-3; no clear D gene. Germline V lookup: CDR1 KGHSY, CDR2 FQNENV. This CDR3 contains 14 residues. With 0 bases removed from V and 8 bases from J, the gap between germline ends came to 11 bases. This CDR3 reads CASSQSRGSDTIYF. The CDR3 bases are TGTGCCAGCAGCCAATCTAGAGGGTCGGACACCATATATTTT.

This clone was picked up a small number of times. J is TRBJ1-2 and V is TRBV19; 7 positions match TRBD1. After removal of 10 bases from V and 8 bases from J, the junction contained 10 bases not matched to a gene. Germline CDR1 is LNHDA and CDR2 is SQIVND (reference sequence). This CDR3 has 12 amino acids. The CDR3 reads CATSTGRSGYTF. CDR3 nucleotide sequence: TGTGCCACCTCGACAGGGAGGAGCGGCTACACCTTC.

J is TRBJ2-7 and V is TRBV19; TRBD2 agrees at 9 bases. V gave up 3 bases and J gave up 6 bases; unmatched junction bases: 6. The CDR3 contains 14 residues. Germline V gene sequence: CDR1 LNHDA, CDR2 SQIVND (reference sequence). Written as DNA, the CDR3 is TGTGCCAGTAGTATTGGGGGACTAGCAGTCGAGCAGTACTTC. Protein: CASSIGGLAVEQYF.

The rearrangement links TRBV9 to TRBJ2-3; D gene ambiguous. The CDR3 has 17 residues. V was pared by 1 base and J by 5 bases, with 20 bases between. Germline values: CDR1 SGDLS, CDR2 YYNGEE. This CDR3 reads CASSVQFGGSFEDTQYF. In DNA, the CDR3 is TGTGCCAGCAGCGTACAATTCGGCGGCTCCTTTGAAGATACGCAGTATTTT.

The chain employs TRBV9 and TRBJ2-6; D unresolved. Germline CDR1 is SGDLS and CDR2 is YYNGEE. Trimming cost V 0 bases and J 0 bases, with 13 bases left between them. The CDR3 has 18 amino acids. CDR3 in amino acids: CASSVGPLRLSGANVLTF. The CDR3 DNA follows: TGTGCCAGCAGCGTAGGTCCGCTTAGGCTCTCTGGGGCCAACGTCCTGACTTTC.

The chain employs TRBV27 and TRBJ2-5; possible D gene TRBD2, 5 bases. V dropped 3 bases and J dropped 5 bases, with 13 bases sitting between them. The germline CDR1 and CDR2 sequences are MNHEY and SMNVEV (reference sequence). CDR3 size: 14 residues. CDR3 DNA: TGTGCCAGCAGTTTTTTTCGGGGAGAGGAGACCCAGTACTTC. Its protein product is CASSFFRGEETQYF.

This sequence joins TRBV2 and TRBJ1-2; D is uncertain. V was clipped by 6 bases and J by 8 bases, with 16 bases between them. CDR3 length equals 13 residues. Germline CDR1 SNHLY, CDR2 FYNNEI. This CDR3 is CASSDPVPDGYTF. The CDR3 nucleotides read TGTGCCAGCAGCGATCCAGTGCCTGACGGCTACACCTTC. Full variable domain (rest looked up from reference TRBV2 and TRBJ1-2): EPEVTQTPSHQVTQMGQEVILRCVPISNHLYFYWYRQILGQKVEFLVSFYNNEISEKSEIFDDQFSVERPDGSNFTLKIRSTKLEDSAMYFCASSDPVPDGYTFGSGTRLTVV.

The chain carries TRBV9 and TRBJ2-2; 7 bases agree with TRBD2. The trim removed 4 bases at V and 4 bases at J, leaving 4 bases unmatched. This CDR3 region has 14 residues. CDR1 and CDR2 (germline): SGDLS, YYNGEE. The CDR3 protein is CASSPGTTTGELFF. In nucleotides, the CDR3 is TGTGCCAGCAGCCCAGGGACTACCACCGGGGAGCTGTTTTTT.